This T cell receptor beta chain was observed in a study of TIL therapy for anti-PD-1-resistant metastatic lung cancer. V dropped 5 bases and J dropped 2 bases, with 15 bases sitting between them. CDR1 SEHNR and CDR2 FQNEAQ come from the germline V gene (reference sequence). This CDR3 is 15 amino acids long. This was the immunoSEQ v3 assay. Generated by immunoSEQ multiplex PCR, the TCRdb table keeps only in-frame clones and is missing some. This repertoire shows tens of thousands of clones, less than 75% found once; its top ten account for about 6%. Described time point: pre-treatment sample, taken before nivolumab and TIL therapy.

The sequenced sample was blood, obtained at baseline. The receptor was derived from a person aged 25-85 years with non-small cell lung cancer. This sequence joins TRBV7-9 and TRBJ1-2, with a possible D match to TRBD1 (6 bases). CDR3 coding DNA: TGTGCCAGCAGCCCCGTTGGGGGGGCGAACTATGGCTACACCTTC. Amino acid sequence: CASSPVGGANYGYTF.